A selection of T cell receptor beta chains follows, all from one sample in a study of T-cell memory formation after mild COVID-19. TCRdb recomputed calls from the 5' RACE reads with MiXCR, one row per CDR3 protein. Of 380,000 or so distinct CDR3 sequences in the sample, 12% to 15% are singletons; the top ten hold 22%. The source material was PBMCs or a T cell subset sorted from them (not recorded which). Receptor source: a man younger than 35 who had mild COVID-19 (a few samples of this study predate the infection). Cell type and time point are not known. Both conserved end residues are part of each CDR3. D genes are given only for firm matches. A clone size is listed for some rows: how often the clone was seen (once, few, many), or a class if it is expanded.

>NA|few|TRBV24-1|TRBJ2-5
CATSRSGPRSGTQYF
TGTGCCACCAGTCGTTCCGGGCCCCGGAGTGGGACCCAGTACTTC
>NA|few|TRBV27|TRBJ1-4
CASRTWHGDEKLFF
TGTGCCAGCAGAACATGGCACGGGGATGAAAAACTGTTTTTT
>TRBD1|many|TRBV4-1|TRBJ1-2
CASSQVLRRQGHGYTF
TGCGCCAGCAGCCAAGTTTTACGTCGACAGGGCCATGGCTACACCTTC
>NA|NA|TRBV5-1|TRBJ1-5
CASSLEDSLNQPQHF
TGCGCCAGCAGCTTGGAGGACAGCCTAAATCAGCCCCAGCATTTT
>NA|NA|TRBV9|TRBJ2-3
CASSAIEFGDTQYF
TGTGCCAGCAGCGCAATCGAATTTGGGGATACGCAGTATTTT
>NA|NA|TRBV10-3|TRBJ2-5
CAISDARAAGGETQYF
TGTGCCATCAGTGATGCCAGGGCGGCAGGTGGAGAGACCCAGTACTTC
>NA|NA|TRBV6-5|TRBJ2-7
CASSYSSGGFSYEQYF
TGTGCCAGCAGTTACTCGTCAGGCGGATTCTCCTACGAGCAGTACTTC
>TRBD2|few|TRBV6-5|TRBJ2-5
CASSLLGTSHKTQYF
TGTGCCAGCAGTCTCCTAGGGACTAGCCATAAGACCCAGTACTTC
>NA|many|TRBV25-1|TRBJ2-7
CASSPQTPHYEQYF
TGTGCCAGCAGTCCACAAACTCCGCACTACGAGCAGTACTTC
>TRBD1|NA|TRBV4-1|TRBJ2-2
CASSPPSPGQQTELFF
TGCGCCAGCAGCCCTCCTTCACCGGGACAGCAGACGGAGCTGTTTTTT